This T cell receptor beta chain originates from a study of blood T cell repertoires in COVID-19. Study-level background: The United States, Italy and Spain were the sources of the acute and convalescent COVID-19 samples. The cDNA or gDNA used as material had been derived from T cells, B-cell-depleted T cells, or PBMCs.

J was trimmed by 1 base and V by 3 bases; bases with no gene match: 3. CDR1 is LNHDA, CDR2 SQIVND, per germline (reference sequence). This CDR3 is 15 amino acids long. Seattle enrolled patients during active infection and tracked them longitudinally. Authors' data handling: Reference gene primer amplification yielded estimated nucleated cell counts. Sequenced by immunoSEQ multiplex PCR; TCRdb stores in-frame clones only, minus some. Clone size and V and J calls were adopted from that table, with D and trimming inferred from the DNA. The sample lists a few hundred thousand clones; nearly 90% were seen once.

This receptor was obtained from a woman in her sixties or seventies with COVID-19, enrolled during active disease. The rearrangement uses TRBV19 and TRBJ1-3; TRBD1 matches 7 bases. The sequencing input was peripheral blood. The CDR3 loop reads CASSITGASGNTIYF. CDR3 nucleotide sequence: TGTGCCAGTAGTATCACAGGGGCGTCTGGAAACACCATATATTTT.